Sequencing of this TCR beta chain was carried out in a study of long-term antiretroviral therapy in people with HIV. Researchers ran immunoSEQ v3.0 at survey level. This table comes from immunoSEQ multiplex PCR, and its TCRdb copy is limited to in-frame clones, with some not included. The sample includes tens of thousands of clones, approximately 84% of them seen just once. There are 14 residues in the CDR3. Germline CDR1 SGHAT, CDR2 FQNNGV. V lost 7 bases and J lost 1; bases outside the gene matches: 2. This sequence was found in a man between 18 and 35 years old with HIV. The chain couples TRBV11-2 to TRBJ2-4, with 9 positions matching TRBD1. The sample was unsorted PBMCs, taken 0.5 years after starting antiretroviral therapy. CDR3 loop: CASNGQGAKNIQYF. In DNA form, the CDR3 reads TGTGCCAGCAACGGACAGGGGGCCAAAAACATTCAGTACTTC.